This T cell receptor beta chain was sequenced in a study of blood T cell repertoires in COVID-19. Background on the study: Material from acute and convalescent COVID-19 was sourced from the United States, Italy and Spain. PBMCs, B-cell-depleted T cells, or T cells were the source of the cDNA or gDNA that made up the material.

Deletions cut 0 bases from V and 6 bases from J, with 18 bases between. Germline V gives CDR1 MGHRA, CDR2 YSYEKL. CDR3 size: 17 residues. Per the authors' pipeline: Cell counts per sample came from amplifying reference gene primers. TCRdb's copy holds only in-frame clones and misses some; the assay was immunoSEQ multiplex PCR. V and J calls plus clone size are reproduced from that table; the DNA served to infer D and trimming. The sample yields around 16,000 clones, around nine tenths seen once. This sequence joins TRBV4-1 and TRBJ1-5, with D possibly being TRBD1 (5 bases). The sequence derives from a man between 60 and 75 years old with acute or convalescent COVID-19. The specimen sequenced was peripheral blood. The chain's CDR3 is CASSQEAGRALSQPQHF. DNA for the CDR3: TGCGCCAGCAGCCAAGAGGCAGGGAGGGCGTTAAGTCAGCCCCAGCATTTT.